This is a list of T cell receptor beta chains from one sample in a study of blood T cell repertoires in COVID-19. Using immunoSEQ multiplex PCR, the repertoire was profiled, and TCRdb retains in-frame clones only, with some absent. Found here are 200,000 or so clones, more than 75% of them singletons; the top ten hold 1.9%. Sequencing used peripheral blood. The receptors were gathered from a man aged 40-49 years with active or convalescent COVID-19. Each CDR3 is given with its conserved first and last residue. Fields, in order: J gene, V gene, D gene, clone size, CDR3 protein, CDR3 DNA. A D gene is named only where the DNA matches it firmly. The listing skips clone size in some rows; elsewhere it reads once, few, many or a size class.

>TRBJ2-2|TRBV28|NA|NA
CASSPPHPRDRRTGELFF
TGTGCCAGCAGTCCCCCTCATCCCAGGGATCGGAGAACCGGGGAGCTGTTTTTT
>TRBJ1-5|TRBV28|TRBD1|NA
CASSETGGAVQPQHF
TGTGCCAGCAGCGAGACAGGGGGCGCGGTACAGCCCCAGCATTTT
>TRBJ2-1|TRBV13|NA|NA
CASSYRLEGNEQFF
TGTGCCAGCAGCTACCGACTAGAAGGCAATGAGCAGTTCTTC
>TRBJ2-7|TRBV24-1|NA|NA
CATSAGYEQYF
TGTGCCACCAGTGCCGGTTACGAGCAGTACTTC
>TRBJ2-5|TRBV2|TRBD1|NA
CASRPGTARWETQYF
TGTGCCAGCAGACCAGGGACAGCCAGGTGGGAGACCCAGTACTTC
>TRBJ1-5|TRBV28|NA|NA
CASTSPQGGNQPQHF
TGTGCCAGCACCTCCCCACAGGGAGGCAATCAGCCCCAGCATTTT
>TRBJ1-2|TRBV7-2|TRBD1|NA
CASSLPFKQGAGGYTF
TGTGCCAGCAGCTTGCCCTTCAAACAGGGGGCGGGTGGCTACACCTTC
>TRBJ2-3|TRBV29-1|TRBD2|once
CSVEGLADTDTQYF
TGCAGCGTTGAGGGACTAGCGGACACAGATACGCAGTATTTT
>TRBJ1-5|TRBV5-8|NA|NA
CASSLIQQPQHF
TGTGCCAGCAGCTTGATACAGCAGCCCCAGCATTTT
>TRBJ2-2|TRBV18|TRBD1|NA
CASSPGQYTGELFF
TGTGCCAGCTCACCGGGACAGTACACCGGGGAGCTGTTTTTT
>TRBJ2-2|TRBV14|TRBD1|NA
CASSRDRTGYTGELFF
TGTGCCAGCAGCCGGGACCGGACAGGATACACCGGGGAGCTGTTTTTT
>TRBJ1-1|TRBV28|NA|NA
CASSTPGSESTEAFF
TGTGCCAGCAGTACGCCCGGGTCGGAGTCCACTGAAGCTTTCTTT
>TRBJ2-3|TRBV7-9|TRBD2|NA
CASSNKGSGRISTDTQYF
TGTGCCAGCAGCAACAAGGGTAGCGGGAGGATTAGCACAGATACGCAGTATTTT
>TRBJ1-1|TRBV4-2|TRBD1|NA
CASRGTVNTEAFF
TGTGCCAGCCGAGGGACAGTGAACACTGAAGCTTTCTTT
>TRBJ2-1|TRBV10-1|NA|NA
CASSPIAFSSYNEQFF
TGCGCCAGCAGTCCAATAGCGTTTAGCTCCTACAATGAGCAGTTCTTC
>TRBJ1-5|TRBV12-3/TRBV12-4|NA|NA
CASKGLGQPQHF
TGTGCCAGCAAGGGGTTGGGCCAGCCCCAGCATTTT
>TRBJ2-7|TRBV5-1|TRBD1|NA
CASSSSGTALSSYEQYF
TGCGCCAGCAGCTCATCAGGGACAGCCCTCTCCTCCTACGAGCAGTACTTC
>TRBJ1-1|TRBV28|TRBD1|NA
CASSPSTGTRTEAFF
TGTGCCAGCAGCCCCTCGACAGGGACGAGGACTGAAGCTTTCTTT
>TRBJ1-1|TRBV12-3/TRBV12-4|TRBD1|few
CASTRQGGTEAFF
TGTGCCAGCACCAGACAGGGCGGCACTGAAGCTTTCTTT
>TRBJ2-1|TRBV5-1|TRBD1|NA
CASSLGTASSYNEQFF
TGCGCCAGCAGCCTAGGGACAGCTAGCTCCTACAATGAGCAGTTCTTC
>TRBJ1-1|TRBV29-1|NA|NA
CSARGQSTEAFF
TGCAGCGCCAGAGGGCAGAGCACTGAAGCTTTCTTT
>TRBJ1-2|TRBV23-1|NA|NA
CASTQGSEDGYTF
TGCGCCAGCACCCAAGGATCGGAGGATGGCTACACCTTC
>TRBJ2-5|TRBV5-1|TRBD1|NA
CASSLAHTGEETQYF
TGCGCCAGCAGCTTGGCACACACAGGGGAGGAGACCCAGTACTTC
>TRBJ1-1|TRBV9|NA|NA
CASSVNGKGGTLETEAFF
TGTGCCAGCAGCGTAAACGGGAAGGGGGGGACCCTTGAAACTGAAGCTTTCTTT
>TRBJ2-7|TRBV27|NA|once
CASSLSYSGRVKQYF
TGTGCCAGCAGTTTATCATACAGTGGCAGGGTAAAGCAGTACTTC
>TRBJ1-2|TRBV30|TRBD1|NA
CAWSLQGAGNYGYTF
TGTGCCTGGAGTCTTCAGGGGGCGGGGAACTATGGCTACACCTTC
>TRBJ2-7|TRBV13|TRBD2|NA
CASSLTLRSGRSHEQYF
TGTGCCAGCAGCTTAACCCTCAGAAGCGGGAGATCCCACGAGCAGTACTTC
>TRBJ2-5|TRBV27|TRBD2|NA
CASSHGGGDRETQYF
TGTGCCAGCAGTCATGGTGGGGGGGATAGGGAGACCCAGTACTTC
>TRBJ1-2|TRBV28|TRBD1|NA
CASSRDRGLDYGYTF
TGTGCCAGCAGCCGAGACAGGGGCCTGGACTATGGCTACACCTTC
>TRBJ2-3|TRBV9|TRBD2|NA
CASSVGGGGTDTQYF
TGTGCCAGCAGCGTAGGCGGGGGGGGGACAGATACGCAGTATTTT
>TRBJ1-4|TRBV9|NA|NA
CASSVGQVPTNEKLFF
TGTGCCAGCAGCGTAGGGCAGGTTCCAACTAATGAAAAACTGTTTTTT
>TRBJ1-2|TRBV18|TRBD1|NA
CASSPLDRVGGYTF
TGTGCCAGCTCACCACTGGACAGGGTGGGTGGCTACACCTTC
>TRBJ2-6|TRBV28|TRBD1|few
CASKGQSGANVLTF
TGTGCCAGCAAGGGACAGTCTGGGGCCAACGTCCTGACTTTC
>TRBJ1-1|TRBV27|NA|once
CASSARGGTEAFF
TGTGCCAGCAGTGCAAGGGGAGGAACTGAAGCTTTCTTT
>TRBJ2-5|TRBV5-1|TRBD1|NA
CASSLASRQGGETQYF
TGCGCCAGCAGCTTGGCCTCCCGACAGGGCGGGGAGACCCAGTACTTC
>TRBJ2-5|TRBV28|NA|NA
CASFQRATLRETQYF
TGTGCAAGTTTTCAGCGGGCCACACTGAGAGAGACCCAGTACTTC
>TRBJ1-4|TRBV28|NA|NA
CASSIGQSTNEKLFF
TGTGCCAGCAGTATAGGACAGTCAACTAATGAAAAACTGTTTTTT
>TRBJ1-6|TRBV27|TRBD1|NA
CASSLDRTGYNSPLHF
TGTGCCAGCAGTTTGGACCGGACAGGGTATAATTCACCCCTCCACTTT
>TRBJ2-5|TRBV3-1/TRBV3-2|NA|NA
CASSQGASVVQETQYF
TGTGCCAGCAGCCAAGGGGCTAGCGTCGTCCAAGAGACCCAGTACTTC
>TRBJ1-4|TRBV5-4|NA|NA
CASSLSGNEKLFF
TGTGCCAGCAGCTTGTCGGGGAATGAAAAACTGTTTTTT
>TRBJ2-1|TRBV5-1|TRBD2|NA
CASSSSGRAANEQFF
TGCGCCAGCAGCTCGAGCGGGAGGGCGGCCAATGAGCAGTTCTTC
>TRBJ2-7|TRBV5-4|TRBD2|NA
CASSQGLAVLNF
TGTGCCAGCAGCCAAGGACTAGCGGTTTTGAACTTC
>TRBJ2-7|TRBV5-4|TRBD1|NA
CASSLALTGTAYEQYF
TGTGCCAGCAGCTTGGCCCTGACAGGGACCGCCTACGAGCAGTACTTC
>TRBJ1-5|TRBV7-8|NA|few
CASSLLGPQHF
TGTGCCAGCAGCTTACTAGGTCCCCAGCATTTT
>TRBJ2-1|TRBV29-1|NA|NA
CSAGVGDEQFF
TGCAGCGCAGGGGTAGGCGATGAGCAGTTCTTC
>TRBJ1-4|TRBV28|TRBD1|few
CASNDRGQTNEKLFF
TGTGCCAGCAACGACAGGGGTCAGACTAATGAAAAACTGTTTTTT
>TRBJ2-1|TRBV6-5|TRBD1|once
CASSYSQGTVYNEQFF
TGTGCCAGCAGTTACTCTCAGGGGACAGTCTACAATGAGCAGTTCTTC
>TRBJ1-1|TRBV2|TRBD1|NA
CASRRQGVNTEAFF
TGTGCCAGCAGACGACAGGGGGTAAACACTGAAGCTTTCTTT
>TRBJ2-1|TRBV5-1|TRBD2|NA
CASSRWTSGKENEQFF
TGCGCCAGCAGCAGATGGACTAGCGGCAAAGAAAATGAGCAGTTCTTC
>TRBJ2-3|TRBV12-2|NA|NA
CASRLRTGGTDTQYF
TGTGCAAGTCGCTTGAGGACAGGGGGAACAGATACGCAGTATTTT
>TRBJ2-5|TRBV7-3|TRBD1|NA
CASSLKPTGERVETQYF
TGTGCCAGCAGCTTAAAACCCACAGGGGAAAGAGTGGAGACCCAGTACTTC
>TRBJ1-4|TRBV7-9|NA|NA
CASSLLSEKLFF
TGTGCCAGCAGCCTGCTAAGTGAAAAACTGTTTTTT
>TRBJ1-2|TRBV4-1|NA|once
CASSQSSRGSNYGYTF
TGCGCCAGCAGCCAGAGCAGCAGGGGCTCAAACTATGGCTACACCTTC
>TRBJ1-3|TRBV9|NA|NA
CASSVAADISGNTIYF
TGTGCCAGCAGCGTAGCAGCTGACATCTCTGGAAACACCATATATTTT
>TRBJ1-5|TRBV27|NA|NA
CASSFRGFNQPQHF
TGTGCCAGCAGTTTTAGAGGGTTCAATCAGCCCCAGCATTTT
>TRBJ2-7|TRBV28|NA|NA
CASSTTDSSYEQYF
TGTGCCAGCAGCACTACGGACAGCTCCTACGAGCAGTACTTC